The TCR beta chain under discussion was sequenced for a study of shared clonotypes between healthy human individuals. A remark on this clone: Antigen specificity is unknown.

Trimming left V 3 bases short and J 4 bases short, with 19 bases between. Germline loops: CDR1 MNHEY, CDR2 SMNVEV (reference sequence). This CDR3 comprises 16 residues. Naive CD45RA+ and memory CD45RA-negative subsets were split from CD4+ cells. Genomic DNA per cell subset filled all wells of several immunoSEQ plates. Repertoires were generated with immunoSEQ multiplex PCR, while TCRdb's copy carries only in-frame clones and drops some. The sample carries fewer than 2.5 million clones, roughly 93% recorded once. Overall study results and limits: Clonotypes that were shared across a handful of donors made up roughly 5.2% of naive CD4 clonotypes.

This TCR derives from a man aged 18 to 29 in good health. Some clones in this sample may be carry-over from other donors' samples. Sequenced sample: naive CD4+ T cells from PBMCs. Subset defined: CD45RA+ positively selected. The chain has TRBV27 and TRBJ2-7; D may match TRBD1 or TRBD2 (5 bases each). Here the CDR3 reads CASSFFPGRAAYEQYF. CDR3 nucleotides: TGTGCCAGCAGTTTTTTTCCGGGACGAGCGGCGTACGAGCAGTACTTC.